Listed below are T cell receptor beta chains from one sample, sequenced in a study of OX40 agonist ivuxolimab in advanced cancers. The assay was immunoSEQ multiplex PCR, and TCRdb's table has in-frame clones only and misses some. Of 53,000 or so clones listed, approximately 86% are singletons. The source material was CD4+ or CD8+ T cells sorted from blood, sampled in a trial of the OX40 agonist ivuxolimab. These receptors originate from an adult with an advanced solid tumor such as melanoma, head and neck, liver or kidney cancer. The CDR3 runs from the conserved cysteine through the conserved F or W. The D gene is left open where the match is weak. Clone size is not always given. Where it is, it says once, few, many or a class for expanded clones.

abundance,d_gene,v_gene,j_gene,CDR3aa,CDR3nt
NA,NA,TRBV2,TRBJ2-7,CASGRRADEQYF,TGTGCCAGCGGGCGGCGAGCGGACGAGCAGTACTTC
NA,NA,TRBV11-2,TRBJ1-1,CASSPDPNTEAFF,TGTGCCAGCAGCCCCGACCCAAACACTGAAGCTTTCTTT
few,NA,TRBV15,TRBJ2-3,CATSRVVDTQYF,TGTGCCACCAGCAGAGTTGTAGATACGCAGTATTTT
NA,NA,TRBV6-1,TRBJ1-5,CASRDTSQPQHF,TGTGCCAGCAGGGATACCTCGCAGCCCCAGCATTTT
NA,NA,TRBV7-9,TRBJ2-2,CASRTANTGELFF,TGTGCCAGCAGGACAGCTAACACCGGGGAGCTGTTTTTT
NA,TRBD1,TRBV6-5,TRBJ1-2,CASSYSNRGLYGYTF,TGTGCCAGCAGTTACTCGAATAGGGGGCTCTATGGCTACACCTTC
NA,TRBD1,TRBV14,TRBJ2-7,CASSQTFGTGGLLYEQYF,TGTGCCAGCAGCCAAACATTCGGGACAGGGGGGTTGCTCTACGAGCAGTACTTC
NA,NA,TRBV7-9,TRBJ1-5,CASSLALNQPQHF,TGTGCCAGCAGCTTAGCTTTAAATCAGCCCCAGCATTTT
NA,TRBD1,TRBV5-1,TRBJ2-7,CASRPVTGDYEQYF,TGCGCCAGCAGGCCGGTTACAGGGGACTACGAGCAGTACTTC
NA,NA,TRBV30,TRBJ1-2,CAWSRGQGHGYTF,TGTGCCTGGAGTAGAGGGCAGGGCCATGGCTACACCTTC
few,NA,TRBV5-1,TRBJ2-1,CASRVPGTPYNEQFF,TGCGCCAGCCGAGTCCCCGGGACTCCCTACAATGAGCAGTTCTTC
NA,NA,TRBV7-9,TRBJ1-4,CASSLTLNEKLFF,TGTGCCAGCAGCTTGACACTAAATGAAAAACTGTTTTTT
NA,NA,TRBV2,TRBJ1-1,CASIWQGDTEAFF,TGTGCCAGCATATGGCAGGGAGACACTGAAGCTTTCTTT
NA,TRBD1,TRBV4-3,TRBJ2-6,CASSQYWQGAPGANVLTF,TGCGCCAGCAGCCAGTACTGGCAGGGGGCGCCCGGGGCCAACGTCCTGACTTTC
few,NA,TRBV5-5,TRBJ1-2,CASSLAALGNYGYTF,TGTGCCAGCAGCTTGGCCGCGCTAGGAAACTATGGCTACACCTTC
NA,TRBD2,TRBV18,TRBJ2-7,CASSPRLAGSQWGYEQYF,TGTGCCAGCTCACCGCGACTAGCGGGATCCCAGTGGGGCTACGAGCAGTACTTC
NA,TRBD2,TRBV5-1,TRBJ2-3,CASSSGTSGGWTDTQYF,TGCGCCAGCTCATCCGGGACTAGCGGGGGGTGGACAGATACGCAGTATTTT
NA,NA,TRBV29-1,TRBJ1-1,CSVPSDMRQGTTNTEAFF,TGCAGCGTGCCCTCAGACATGAGGCAGGGGACTACGAACACTGAAGCTTTCTTT
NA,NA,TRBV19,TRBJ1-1,CASSSQVHTEAFF,TGTGCCAGTAGTAGTCAGGTGCACACTGAAGCTTTCTTT
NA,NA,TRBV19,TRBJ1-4,CASSILLVGATNEKLFF,TGTGCCAGTAGTATATTGCTGGTTGGGGCAACTAATGAAAAACTGTTTTTT
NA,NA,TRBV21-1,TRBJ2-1,CASSKALTGTRSSYNEQFF,TGTGCCAGCAGCAAAGCTCTGACCGGGACTAGGAGCTCCTACAATGAGCAGTTCTTC
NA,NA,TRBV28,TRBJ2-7,CASRSPQGSSYEQYF,TGTGCCAGCAGATCCCCACAGGGTAGTTCCTACGAGCAGTACTTC
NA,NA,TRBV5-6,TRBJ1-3,CASSLSFSGNTIYF,TGTGCCAGCAGCCTAAGTTTCTCTGGAAACACCATATATTTT
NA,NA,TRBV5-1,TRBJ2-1,CASSLAGSSYNEQFF,TGCGCCAGCAGCTTGGCAGGGAGCTCCTACAATGAGCAGTTCTTC
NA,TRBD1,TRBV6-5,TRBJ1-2,CASKTGVYGYTF,TGTGCCAGCAAGACAGGGGTTTATGGCTACACCTTC
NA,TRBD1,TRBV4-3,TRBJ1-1,CASSPDRGSTEAFF,TGCGCCAGCAGCCCGGACAGGGGGAGCACTGAAGCTTTCTTT
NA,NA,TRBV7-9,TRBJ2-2,CASSLGQGTMFF,TGTGCCAGCAGTTTAGGGCAGGGGACGATGTTTTTT
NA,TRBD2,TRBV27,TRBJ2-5,CASSPREGETQYF,TGTGCCAGCAGCCCGCGGGAGGGCGAGACCCAGTACTTC
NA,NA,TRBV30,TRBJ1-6,CAWSPGRNSPLHF,TGTGCCTGGAGCCCCGGAAGGAATTCACCCCTCCACTTT
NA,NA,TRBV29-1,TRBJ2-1,CSARRSTARDEQFF,TGCAGCGCCAGGCGCTCTACCGCTCGCGATGAGCAGTTCTTC
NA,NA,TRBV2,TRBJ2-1,CASLDRSSYNEQFF,TGTGCCAGCCTCGACAGAAGCTCCTACAATGAGCAGTTCTTC
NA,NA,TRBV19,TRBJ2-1,CASSMDHEQFF,TGTGCCAGTAGTATGGACCATGAGCAGTTCTTC
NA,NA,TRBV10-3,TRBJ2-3,CAISEDDGTDTQYF,TGTGCCATCAGTGAGGACGATGGCACAGATACGCAGTATTTT
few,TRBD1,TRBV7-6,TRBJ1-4,CASSLASATGDEKLFF,TGTGCCAGCAGCTTAGCGTCTGCGACAGGGGATGAAAAACTGTTTTTT
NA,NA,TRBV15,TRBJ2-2,CATSRALAANTGELFF,TGTGCCACCAGCAGAGCGTTAGCGGCGAACACCGGGGAGCTGTTTTTT
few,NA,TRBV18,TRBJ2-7,CASSPPEGLNEQYF,TGTGCCAGCTCACCACCGGAGGGTCTCAACGAGCAGTACTTC
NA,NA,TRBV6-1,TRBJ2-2,CASIIRPRVGELFF,TGTGCCAGCATCATACGGCCCCGGGTCGGGGAGCTGTTTTTT